This T cell receptor (beta chain) comes out of a study of shared clonotypes between healthy human individuals. About the research overall: A couple of women and a few men aged 18 to 49 served as donors. Each donor contributed plates that comprised three CD4 naive, three CD4 memory, two CD8 naive and one CD8 memory. Study results and limitations: Compared with clonotypes that all four donors shared, non-shared clonotypes had lower generation probabilities.

The CDR3 consists of 14 residues. The junction had 7 bases not matched to a gene; V was cut back by 5 bases and J by 4 bases. CDR1 PRHDT and CDR2 FYEKMQ come from the germline V gene (reference sequence). Only in-frame clones appear in the TCRdb table, and some are missing; sequencing was by immunoSEQ multiplex PCR. The repertoire holds 2 million to 2.5 million clones, approximately 95% seen once, with approximately 0.4% in the top ten. For this clone: Its antigen is unidentified.

The rearrangement links TRBV13 to TRBJ2-7; 8 bases fit TRBD1. This sequence originates from a young man in good health. Some clones in this sample may be carry-over from other donors' samples. Source material: naive CD4+ T cells from PBMCs. Specified subset: CD45RA+ positively selected. The CDR3 DNA sequence: TGTGCCAGCAGCCAGGGGGCAGGCAGTTACGAGCAGTACTTC. Its protein is CASSQGAGSYEQYF.